This is a list of T cell receptor beta chains from one sample in a study of radiotherapy plus CTLA-4 blockade in lung cancer. The protocol was immunoSEQ multiplex PCR, while the TCRdb copy is restricted to in-frame clones and leaves out a portion. The top ten clones hold 3.2% of a sample with 45,000 to 55,000 clones, under 85% of them seen once. Source: peripheral blood, taken from a patient treated with radiotherapy plus ipilimumab. Receptor source: a human donor with non-small cell lung cancer who had a partial response to radiotherapy plus ipilimumab. Each CDR3 is given with its conserved first and last residue. Size is omitted from some rows. Given values are once, few, many or a class for expanded clones.

>TRBV6-5|NA|15|TRBJ2-1
CASQRSGLAGEEQFF
>TRBV4-1|NA|16|TRBJ1-5
CASSPDGTGRNQPQHF
>TRBV10-2|NA|13|TRBJ2-7
CASSEEGVYEQYF
>TRBV10-3|NA|15|TRBJ2-5
CAISDMADSQETQYF
>TRBV5-1|NA|15|TRBJ2-1
CASNTGLAGPNEQFF
>TRBV6-1|few|14|TRBJ1-5
CASSRHSPNQPQHF
>TRBV25-1|NA|14|TRBJ2-5
CASSEPGGFETQYF
>TRBV19|NA|14|TRBJ1-1
CASSMGHLNTEAFF
>TRBV18|NA|16|TRBJ1-4
CASSSTDRRANEKLFF
>TRBV19|once|16|TRBJ2-7
CASSNWRSGGSYEQYF
>TRBV6-5|NA|14|NA
CASRDRGQGYEQYF
>TRBV27|once|19|TRBJ2-3
CASSLGAGGAGVRADTQYF
>TRBV11-2|NA|16|TRBJ2-3
CASSPAGRGSTDTQYF
>TRBV19|NA|14|TRBJ2-2
CASTTELNTGELFF
>TRBV19|NA|13|TRBJ1-5
CASSTGQGQPQHF
>TRBV27|NA|15|TRBJ1-1
CASSPRDGGFATAFF
>TRBV5-1|NA|18|TRBJ2-7
CASSSQGPQPLAGTEQYF
>TRBV13|NA|12|TRBJ1-1
CASSLSYTEAFF
>TRBV4-1|NA|20|TRBJ2-2
CASSQDPQTGALGRTGELFF
>TRBV11-2|NA|13|TRBJ2-7
CASSLLRTYEQYF
>TRBV27|NA|13|TRBJ2-3
CASSSTSTDTQYF
>TRBV6-1|NA|15|TRBJ2-4
CASSEWRGLQNIQYF
>TRBV28|once|16|TRBJ2-5
CASSTPGQGFQETQYF
>TRBV11-3|NA|14|TRBJ2-7
CASSPGQDGDEQYF
>TRBV6-6|few|16|TRBJ2-3
CATSNRDRGLPDTQYF
>TRBV2|NA|17|TRBJ1-4
CASSGEGRSATNEKLFF
>TRBV7-8|NA|16|TRBJ2-7
CASSWTSGGASYEQYF